Shown below are 19 T cell receptor beta chains from a single sample sequenced in a study of T cell responses to AZD1222 COVID-19 vaccine (dated by TCRdb to the early 2020s). The library was produced with the immunoSEQ multiplex PCR assay. This is the immuneACCESS table as TCRdb keeps it, with only in-frame sequences that have V and J called. A part of the clones is gone; compared with another copy, unresolved V genes explain less than half, and the rest is unexplained. The sample records 150,000 or so clones, roughly 88% of which are singletons. Clones ranked in the top ten supply about 3.3% of the sample. The label giving this sample's time point can be read as: baseline before first vaccination. The treatment or condition label here, explained by the study, means: meningococcal conjugate vaccine given as trial control. The sample in question was peripheral blood, obtained on day 0 of MenACWY control vaccination. These receptors were obtained from an adult in good health.

The rearrangement uses TRBV18 and TRBJ1-5, with D unresolved. Trimming took 2 bases from V and 1 from J, leaving 6 bases between them. The CDR3 spans 14 residues. Germline CDR1 reads KGHSH; CDR2 reads LQKENI. For the CDR3, the DNA is TGTGCCAGCTCACCAGGGCGGAGCAATCAGCCCCAGCATTTT. Translation gives CASSPGRSNQPQHF.

The chain joins TRBV7-2 to TRBJ2-7; D unclear. The CDR3 runs 14 residues. The V end lost 5 bases, the J end lost 0 bases, and 11 bases lay between the germline ends. The germline CDR1 and CDR2 sequences are SGHTA and FQGNSA. The DNA for the CDR3 is TGTGCCAGCAGCGCCCGCCGGAGCTCCTACGAGCAGTACTTC. Translated: CASSARRSSYEQYF.

V gene TRBV6-5 combines with J gene TRBJ1-4; no clear D. Germline V gives CDR1 MNHEY, CDR2 SVGAGI. CDR3 length: 16 residues. Trimming pared 2 bases from V and 0 bases from J, leaving 10 bases between. CDR3 sequence (DNA): TGTGCCAGCAGTTACCGGCACGGAACAACTAATGAAAAACTGTTTTTT. This sequence encodes CASSYRHGTTNEKLFF.

In this sample, this clone turned up a few times. The rearrangement uses TRBV5-6 and TRBJ1-2; D gene ambiguous. V lost 1 base and J lost 5, with 3 bases in between. This CDR3 region has 11 residues. Germline V CDR1 and CDR2: SGHDT, YYEEEE. CDR3 loop: CASSLRYGYTF. In nucleotides, the CDR3 is TGTGCCAGCAGCTTGAGGTATGGCTACACCTTC.

V usage is TRBV11-2 and J usage is TRBJ1-2; 8 nucleotides match TRBD1. The germline V gene has CDR1 SGHAT and CDR2 FQNNGV. The junction had 3 bases not matched to a gene; V was cut back by 2 bases and J by 1 base. The CDR3 covers 15 residues. The CDR3 is CASSLQGALNYGYTF. As DNA, the CDR3 is TGTGCCAGCAGCTTACAGGGGGCGCTTAACTATGGCTACACCTTC.

The chain joins TRBV7-6 to TRBJ2-5, with D possibly matching TRBD1 (6 bases). V was pared by 3 bases and J by 2 bases, with 10 bases between. CDR1 is SGHVS and CDR2 is FNYEAQ in the germline V gene. CDR3 length: 14 residues. CDR3 DNA: TGTGCCAGCAGCTTGTTTCAGGGGCAAGAGACCCAGTACTTC. This codes for CASSLFQGQETQYF.

In the case of this clone: The junction does not match germline at one end; this may be a read error. The chain uses TRBV7-9 and TRBJ2-3; TRBD2 is a possible D gene (6 bases). Germline loops: CDR1 SEHNR, CDR2 FQNEAQ (reference sequence). CDR3 length equals 14 residues. CDR3 in DNA: TGTGCCAGCAGCGTAGCGGTTGGCACAGATACGCAGTATTTT. As protein: CASSVAVGTDTQYF.

This clone was detected once. The chain carries TRBV7-9 and TRBJ2-7; D is perhaps TRBD1 (6 bases). The germline V gene has CDR1 SEHNR and CDR2 FQNEAQ (reference sequence). CDR3 length: 12 amino acids. V was clipped by 4 bases and J by 3 bases, with 7 bases between them. Here the CDR3 DNA reads TGTGCCAGCAGCTCCAGGGGCTACGAGCAGTACTTC. Its translation: CASSSRGYEQYF.

CDR3 in DNA: TGTGCCAGCAGTGGGGGACTAGCGGGAGGGGGCCCTACGAAGCAGTACTTC. Its protein is CASSGGLAGGGPTKQYF. The chain combines TRBV2 with TRBJ2-7, with TRBD2 identical over 16 bases. Trimming at V came to 4 bases and at J to 8 bases, leaving 11 bases not matched to a gene. Per the germline V gene, CDR1 is SNHLY and CDR2 is FYNNEI. This CDR3 has 17 residues. Full variable domain (missing parts from reference TRBV2 and TRBJ2-7): EPEVTQTPSHQVTQMGQEVILRCVPISNHLYFYWYRQILGQKVEFLVSFYNNEISEKSEIFDDQFSVERPDGSNFTLKIRSTKLEDSAMYFCASSGGLAGGGPTKQYFGPGTRLTVT.

This chain joins TRBV19 and TRBJ1-5; TRBD1 might be the D (5 bases). This CDR3 is built from 17 residues. Germline values: CDR1 LNHDA, CDR2 SQIVND (reference sequence). V lost 6 bases and J 0 bases, leaving 18 bases between the germline ends. CDR3 coding DNA: TGTGCCAGTAGAACACACCAGGGAGATAATAGCAATCAGCCCCAGCATTTT. Amino acid sequence: CASRTHQGDNSNQPQHF.

The genes are TRBV28 and TRBJ2-7; TRBD1 agrees at 8 bases. Trimming at V came to 3 bases and at J to 3 bases, leaving 7 bases not matched to a gene. There are 15 residues in the CDR3. Germline CDR1 MDHEN, CDR2 SYDVKM. The CDR3 protein is CASSLARTGHYEQYF. CDR3 DNA: TGTGCCAGCAGTTTGGCCCGGACAGGGCACTACGAGCAGTACTTC.

The chain joins TRBV4-2 to TRBJ2-2, with D possibly TRBD1 on 5 matching bases. Germline V gene lookup returns CDR1 LGHNA and CDR2 YNFKEQ. The CDR3 is 15 amino acids. V was shortened by 1 base and J by 7 bases, with 13 bases between the two germline ends. The CDR3 DNA reads as TGTGCCAGCAGCCAAGCGGCCCAGGGCGGCGGGGAGCTGTTTTTT. This encodes CASSQAAQGGGELFF.

V and J are TRBV2 and TRBJ2-5; 9 bases fit TRBD2. Per germline, CDR1 SNHLY and CDR2 FYNNEI. The CDR3 extends over 16 amino acids. The trim removed 7 bases at V and 5 bases at J, leaving 14 bases unmatched. CDR3 in DNA: TGTGCCAGCAACGAAGGGACTAGCAATCCCTGGGAGACCCAGTACTTC. The encoded protein is CASNEGTSNPWETQYF.

This sequence joins TRBV24-1 and TRBJ2-3; tentatively, D is TRBD2 (7 bases). Germline values: CDR1 KGHDR, CDR2 SFDVKD. V was shortened by 8 bases and J by 6 bases, with 14 bases between the two germline ends. The length of the CDR3 is 13 residues. As DNA, the CDR3 is TGTGCCACCATGGGGGGGGCGAGGGATACGCAGTATTTT. Its translation: CATMGGARDTQYF.

The chain has TRBV28 and TRBJ1-6; D gene unclear. CDR3 size: 15 residues. From germline, CDR1 is MDHEN and CDR2 SYDVKM. The germline V and J ends were trimmed by 2 bases and 1 base, with 6 bases remaining between them. DNA for the CDR3: TGTGCCAGCAGTTTACCAGAATCCTATAATTCACCCCTCCACTTT. It is translated as CASSLPESYNSPLHF. The whole variable domain, filled in from reference TRBV28 and TRBJ1-6, reads DVKVTQSSRYLVKRTGEKVFLECVQDMDHENMFWYRQDPGLGLRLIYFSYDVKMKEKGDIPEGYSVSREKKERFSLILESASTNQTSMYLCASSLPESYNSPLHFGNGTRLTVT.

The V call is TRBV12-3 or TRBV12-4, the J call TRBJ2-5; D is perhaps TRBD1 (6 bases). Trimming pared 6 bases from V and 3 bases from J, leaving 11 bases between. This CDR3 contains 13 residues. CDR3 amino acids: CASSLGAEETQYF. As DNA, the CDR3 is TGTGCCAGCAGCCTGGGGGCCGAAGAGACCCAGTACTTC.

With regard to this clone: This sample includes further DNA sequences coding for the same CDR3. The chain combines TRBV2 with TRBJ2-2; the match to TRBD1 covers 10 bases. The J segment lost 5 bases and the V segment lost 6 bases, leaving 6 bases of the junction unmatched. The CDR3 runs 15 residues. CDR1 and CDR2 (germline): SNHLY, FYNNEI. CDR3 protein: CASRRQGAGTGELFF. CDR3 nucleotides: TGTGCCAGCAGGCGACAGGGGGCTGGTACCGGGGAGCTGTTTTTT. The variable domain in full, completed from reference TRBV2 and TRBJ2-2, reads EPEVTQTPSHQVTQMGQEVILRCVPISNHLYFYWYRQILGQKVEFLVSFYNNEISEKSEIFDDQFSVERPDGSNFTLKIRSTKLEDSAMYFCASRRQGAGTGELFFGEGSRLTVL.

This chain uses TRBV24-1 with TRBJ2-2; a possible D gene is TRBD1 (6 bases). The CDR3 is made up of 15 amino acids. V was cut by 2 bases and J by 1 base, with 7 bases left in between. CDR1 is KGHDR, CDR2 SFDVKD, per germline. CDR3 amino acids: CATSDWGRNTGELFF. The CDR3 DNA reads TGTGCCACCAGTGATTGGGGGCGGAACACCGGGGAGCTGTTTTTT.

The chain is built from TRBV28 and TRBJ2-7; D gene uncertain. Trimming removed 8 bases from V and 0 bases from J, with 14 bases in between. The CDR3 runs 14 residues. Germline V gene lookup returns CDR1 MDHEN and CDR2 SYDVKM. The CDR3 coding sequence is TGTGCCAGCGCTGTGATAATCGGCTCCTACGAGCAGTACTTC. Encoded protein: CASAVIIGSYEQYF.